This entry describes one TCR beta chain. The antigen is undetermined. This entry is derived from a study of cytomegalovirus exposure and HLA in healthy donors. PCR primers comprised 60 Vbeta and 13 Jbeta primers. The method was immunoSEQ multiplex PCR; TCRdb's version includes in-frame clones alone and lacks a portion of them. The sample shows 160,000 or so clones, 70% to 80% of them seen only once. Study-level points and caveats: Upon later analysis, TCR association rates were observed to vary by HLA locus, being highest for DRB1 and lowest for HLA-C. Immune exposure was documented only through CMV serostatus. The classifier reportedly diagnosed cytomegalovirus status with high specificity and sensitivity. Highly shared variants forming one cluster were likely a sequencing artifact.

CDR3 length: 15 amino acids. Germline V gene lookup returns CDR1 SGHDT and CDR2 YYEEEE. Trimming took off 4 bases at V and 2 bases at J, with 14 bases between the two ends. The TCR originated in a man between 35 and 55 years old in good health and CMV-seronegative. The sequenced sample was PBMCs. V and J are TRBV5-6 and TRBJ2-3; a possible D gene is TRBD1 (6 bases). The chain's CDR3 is CASSVTGSPTDTQYF. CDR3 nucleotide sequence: TGTGCCAGCAGCGTAACAGGGTCCCCCACAGATACGCAGTATTTT.